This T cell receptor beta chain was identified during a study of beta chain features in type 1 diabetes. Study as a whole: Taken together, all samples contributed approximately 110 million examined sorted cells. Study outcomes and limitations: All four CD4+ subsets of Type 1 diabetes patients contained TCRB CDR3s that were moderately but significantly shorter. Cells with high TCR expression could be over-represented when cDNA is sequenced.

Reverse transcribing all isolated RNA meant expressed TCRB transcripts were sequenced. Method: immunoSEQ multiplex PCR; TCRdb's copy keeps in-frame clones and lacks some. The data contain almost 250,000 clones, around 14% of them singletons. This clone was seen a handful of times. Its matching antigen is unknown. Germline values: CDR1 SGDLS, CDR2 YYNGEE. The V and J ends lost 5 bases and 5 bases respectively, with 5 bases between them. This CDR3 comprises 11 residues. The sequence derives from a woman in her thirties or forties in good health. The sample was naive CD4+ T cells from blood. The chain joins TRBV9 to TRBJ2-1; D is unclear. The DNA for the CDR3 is TGTGCCAGCAGGCTAGACAATGAGCAGTTCTTC. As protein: CASRLDNEQFF.